This T cell receptor beta chain stems from a study of CD8+CD57+ T cells in acquired aplastic anemia. Genomic DNA, serving as template, underwent TCR beta VDJ and CDR3 profiling. A single record per CDR3 protein comes from TCRdb applying MiXCR to the reads. The table shows around 200,000 distinct CDR3 sequences, with approximately 52% occurring only once. This clonotype has a count of ten or more. CDR1 is LNHDA and CDR2 is SQIVND in the germline V gene (reference sequence). CDR3 length equals 12 residues. The V end lost 0 bases, the J end lost 7 bases, and 4 bases lay between the germline ends. It was patients with CD8+CD57+ cell expansion by flow cytometry who were chosen for sequencing.

This TCR was sampled from a human donor with aplastic anemia. Sequencing was done on a sample of sorted CD4+, CD8+, or CD8+CD57+ T cells (not recorded which) from PBMCs. The rearrangement uses TRBV19 and TRBJ2-1; no definite D call. The CDR3 loop reads CASSIDRNEQFF. In nucleotides, the CDR3 is TGTGCCAGTAGTATAGATAGGAATGAGCAGTTCTTC.